Included here is one TCR beta chain sequence, with context. Its target is not known. This specimen comes from a study of Ad26.COV2.S vaccination and SARS-CoV-2 variants. Treatment meaning: 19 received Ad26.COV2.S at low or high dose, single or two shots; about 5 received placebo; per-sample allocation not given. Collection of the samples took place on day 63 after the first injection of vaccine or placebo. It was an adult aged 18-55 years in Boston who was the donor. Broader study findings: Analyses of TCR breadth and depth may have underestimated total T cell responses.

The V gene lost 0 bases and the J gene lost 7 bases, with 9 bases spanning the gap. CDR1 and CDR2 from the germline V gene are MNHNS and SASEGT. This CDR3 contains 13 residues. The data were produced by immunoSEQ multiplex PCR, yet TCRdb's version contains in-frame clones alone and is incomplete. The sample has some 480,000 clones, roughly 85% seen once. Material: peripheral blood, obtained in a trial of Ad26.COV2.S vaccine versus placebo. The chain employs TRBV6-1 and TRBJ1-1; no clear D. The clonotype was recovered from a person between 18 and 65 years old who received the Ad26.COV2.S COVID-19 vaccine or a placebo. CDR3 DNA: TGTGCCAGCAGTGAAGCGCCAGGATTTGAAGCTTTCTTT. Its protein product is CASSEAPGFEAFF.